This is a list of T cell receptor beta chains from one sample in a study of cytomegalovirus exposure and HLA in healthy donors. Assay: immunoSEQ multiplex PCR; the TCRdb copy retains only in-frame clones and omits some. The data show 65,000 to 90,000 clones, under 80% seen once. Material for sequencing was PBMCs. The receptors stem from a man aged 55 to 69 in good health and CMV-seronegative. Each CDR3 is given with its conserved first and last residue. D genes are given only for firm matches. Some rows have no size entry. The others give once, few or many, or a class for an expanded clone.

NA,TRBJ1-4,TRBV5-8,few,TGTGCCAGCAGCTTAATGGGCAGTAATGAAAAACTGTTTTTT,CASSLMGSNEKLFF
NA,TRBJ2-1,TRBV2,NA,TGTGCCAGCAGTGAAGCAGGGGGGGGACAGGTATACAATGAGCAGTTCTTC,CASSEAGGGQVYNEQFF
TRBD2,TRBJ2-1,TRBV7-9,NA,TGTGCCAGCAGCTTACTTAGCGGGGGGGCGGGTGAGCAGTTCTTC,CASSLLSGGAGEQFF
NA,TRBJ1-5,TRBV6-6,few,TGTGCCGAGGGAACCAATCAGCCCCAGCATTTT,CAEGTNQPQHF
NA,TRBJ2-7,TRBV6-6,NA,TGTGCCAGCAGTCCACGGACAGCAAGGAGCTCCTACGAGCAGTACTTC,CASSPRTARSSYEQYF
NA,TRBJ1-4,TRBV10-2,NA,TGCGCCAGCAGTGATTACATCGCAACTAATGAAAAACTGTTTTTT,CASSDYIATNEKLFF
TRBD1,TRBJ2-4,TRBV30,NA,TGTGCCTGGAGCCAGGGGGAGAGGATAGCCAAAAACATTCAGTACTTC,CAWSQGERIAKNIQYF
TRBD2,TRBJ2-5,TRBV5-1,few,TGCGCCAGCAGCCTGAATCTAGCGGGGGGTCGAGAGACCCAGTACTTC,CASSLNLAGGRETQYF
NA,TRBJ1-1,TRBV19,NA,TGTGCCAGTAGTACCCCTGGACAGTTCCTTTTAGGCTTCTTT,CASSTPGQFLLGFF
NA,TRBJ1-1,TRBV30,NA,TGTGCCTGGAGTGTAAAATGGGATTCGACAGGAACTGAAGCTTTCTTT,CAWSVKWDSTGTEAFF
NA,TRBJ1-2,TRBV30,NA,TGTGCCTGGAGTGTTGTACAGGTCGGTGGCTACACCTTC,CAWSVVQVGGYTF
NA,TRBJ2-2,TRBV9,NA,TGTGCCAGCAGCGAGGTTCCGGGGTACACCGGGGAGCTGTTTTTT,CASSEVPGYTGELFF
NA,TRBJ1-4,TRBV21-1,once,TGTGCCAGTCGAGGGGGTGCGCAGACCGAAAAACTGTTTTTT,CASRGGAQTEKLFF
TRBD2,TRBJ2-3,TRBV6-5,NA,TGTGCCAGCACTGGGCTAGCGGGAGGATCAGATACGCAGTATTTT,CASTGLAGGSDTQYF
NA,TRBJ1-2,TRBV18,NA,TGTGCCAGCTCACCACCGGGCCCGGGGAACTATGGCTACACCTTC,CASSPPGPGNYGYTF
NA,TRBJ1-2,TRBV5-4,NA,TGTGCCAGCAGCTGGACCTCGGGAGGGAGTGGTGGCTACACCTTC,CASSWTSGGSGGYTF
TRBD1,TRBJ1-5,TRBV19,once,TGTGCCAGTAGCGAGGGACAGACTAATAGCAATCAGCCCCAGCATTTT,CASSEGQTNSNQPQHF
NA,TRBJ2-3,TRBV10-3,NA,TGTGCCATCAGTGAGTACTCGAACACAGATACGCAGTATTTT,CAISEYSNTDTQYF
NA,TRBJ2-2,TRBV29-1,NA,TGCAGCGTCGCTACAGGTCGTAACACCGGGGAGCTGTTTTTT,CSVATGRNTGELFF
TRBD2,TRBJ2-1,TRBV18,NA,TGTGCCAGCTCACCACCGGCTAGCGGGGGTGAGCAGTTCTTC,CASSPPASGGEQFF
TRBD1,TRBJ1-1,TRBV27,NA,TGTGCCAGCAGCTACGGACAGGAACGAACTGAAGCTTTCTTT,CASSYGQERTEAFF
TRBD1,TRBJ2-7,TRBV30,NA,TGTGCCTGGAGTGTACAGGGGACATCGTCCTACGAGCAGTACTTC,CAWSVQGTSSYEQYF
NA,TRBJ1-6,TRBV6-5,NA,TGTGCCAGCAGTTCGACGCCCAGACAGCCCCTCCACTTT,CASSSTPRQPLHF
NA,TRBJ2-7,TRBV5-1,NA,TGCGCCAGCAGCTTTGATTACGAGCAGTACTTC,CASSFDYEQYF
NA,TRBJ2-7,TRBV5-1,NA,TGCGCCAGCAGCTTGAGCAGGGGCACAGACGAGCAGTACTTC,CASSLSRGTDEQYF
TRBD1,TRBJ2-7,TRBV27,NA,TGTGCCAGCAGTTTATTGCCTCGGGACAGGCGCGAGCAGTACTTC,CASSLLPRDRREQYF
NA,TRBJ1-5,TRBV6-1,few,TGTGCCAGCAGCACAAACGGAGGCAATCAGCCCCAGCATTTT,CASSTNGGNQPQHF
NA,TRBJ1-1,TRBV7-8,NA,TGTGCCAGCAGCTTAGTAGCCCTGGGCACTGAAGCTTTCTTT,CASSLVALGTEAFF
TRBD1,TRBJ1-5,TRBV30,once,TGTGCCTGGAGTGCGGGGACAGGGGGTAGCAATCAGCCCCAGCATTTT,CAWSAGTGGSNQPQHF
TRBD1,TRBJ2-6,TRBV5-1,NA,TGCGCCAGCAGCTCGGACAGGGGGACCTCTGGGGCCAACGTCCTGACTTTC,CASSSDRGTSGANVLTF
TRBD1,TRBJ1-2,TRBV7-9,NA,TGTTCCAGCAGTTCGACAGGGAGTCATGGCTACACCTTC,CSSSSTGSHGYTF
TRBD2,TRBJ2-2,TRBV7-9,once,TGTGCCAGCAGCTTTCCCGGGACTATCCACACCGGGGAGCTGTTTTTT,CASSFPGTIHTGELFF
NA,TRBJ1-1,TRBV27,NA,TGTGCCAGCAGTTCCCCTCTCCGAGGGGCGGGAATGAACACTGAAGCTTTCTTT,CASSSPLRGAGMNTEAFF
NA,TRBJ2-7,TRBV2,NA,TGTGCCAGCAGATATAGACTAAACGGGGGCTACGAGCAGTACTTC,CASRYRLNGGYEQYF
TRBD2,TRBJ2-5,TRBV14,NA,TGTGCCAGCAGCCAAGGCTGGGTCGGGGGGTCCCAAGAGACCCAGTACTTC,CASSQGWVGGSQETQYF
TRBD2,TRBJ2-5,TRBV5-8,NA,TGTGCCAGCAGCCCCCGTATGGGGGGGACGGGAGAGACCCAGTACTTC,CASSPRMGGTGETQYF
NA,TRBJ2-7,TRBV5-1,NA,TGCGCCAGCAAGGTAGGTCTAGCACCTGCCGACGAGCAGTACTTC,CASKVGLAPADEQYF
NA,TRBJ2-1,TRBV19,few,TGTGCCACCACGGACTACGTCGATGAGCAGTTCTTC,CATTDYVDEQFF
TRBD2,TRBJ2-1,TRBV30,NA,TGTGCCTGGAGCGGGGGGGCCCCTTTCAATGAGCAGTTCTTC,CAWSGGAPFNEQFF
NA,TRBJ2-7,TRBV7-8,few,TGTGCCAGCAGCTTAACGGGGATGGGGGAGCAGTACTTC,CASSLTGMGEQYF